This T cell receptor (beta chain) derives from a study of blood T cell repertoires in COVID-19. CDR3 length: 16 residues. Germline V CDR1 and CDR2: SEHNR, FQNEAQ (reference sequence). The J segment lost 4 bases and the V segment lost 5 bases, leaving 5 bases of the junction unmatched. TCRdb's table, derived via immunoSEQ multiplex PCR, lists solely in-frame clones and lacks some. This sample yields about 280,000 clones, of which around 89% are seen a single time; 1.5% to 2% belongs to the top ten. The gene calls are TRBV7-9 and TRBJ2-5; 15 positions match TRBD2. The clonotype originates from a woman between 18 and 29 years old with acute COVID-19. The sample was PBMCs or T cells enriched from blood (not recorded which). CDR3 sequence reads: CASSGRGLAGGETQYF. The CDR3 nucleotides read TGTGCCAGCAGCGGAAGGGGACTAGCGGGAGGAGAGACCCAGTACTTC.